This T cell receptor (beta chain) was recovered during a study of blood T cell repertoires in COVID-19. The wider study: COVID-19 samples collected from the United States, Italy and Spain covered acute and convalescent phases.

TCRdb's table, derived via immunoSEQ multiplex PCR, lists solely in-frame clones and lacks some. The sample gives 150,000 or so clones, roughly 90% of which show up once; approximately 4% is in the top ten. The V gene's germline CDR1 is LNHDA and CDR2 SQIVND (reference sequence). The CDR3 loop spans 15 amino acids. V lost 5 bases, J lost 2 bases, and 14 bases lay in between. Membership in each cohort depended on participant-reported clinical history. A COVID-19 case had been met by exposed participants during the 2 weeks before study entry. This clone was seen once. Sequenced sample: PBMCs or T cells enriched from blood (not recorded which). J is TRBJ2-3 and V is TRBV19; TRBD2 might be the D (6 bases). The sequence was collected from a woman aged 40 to 50 who had been exposed to COVID-19. CDR3: CASSVRGFLTDTQYF. The CDR3 DNA reads TGTGCCAGTAGTGTCCGGGGGTTCCTCACAGATACGCAGTATTTT.